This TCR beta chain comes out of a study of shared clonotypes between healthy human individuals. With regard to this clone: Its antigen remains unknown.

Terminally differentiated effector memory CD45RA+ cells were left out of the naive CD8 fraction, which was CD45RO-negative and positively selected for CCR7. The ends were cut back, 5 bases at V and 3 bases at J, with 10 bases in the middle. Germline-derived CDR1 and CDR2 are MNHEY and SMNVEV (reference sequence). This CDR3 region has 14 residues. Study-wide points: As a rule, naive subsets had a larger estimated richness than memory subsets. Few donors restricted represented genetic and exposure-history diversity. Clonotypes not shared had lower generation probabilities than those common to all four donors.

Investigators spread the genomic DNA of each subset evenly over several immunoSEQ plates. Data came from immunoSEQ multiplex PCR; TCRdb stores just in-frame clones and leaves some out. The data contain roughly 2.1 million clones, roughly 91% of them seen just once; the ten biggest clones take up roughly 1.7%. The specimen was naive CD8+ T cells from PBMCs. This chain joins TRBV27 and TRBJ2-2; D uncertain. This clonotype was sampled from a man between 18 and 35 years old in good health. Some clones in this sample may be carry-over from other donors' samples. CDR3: CASSTIRDTGELFF. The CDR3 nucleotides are TGTGCCAGCAGTACGATCCGGGACACCGGGGAGCTGTTTTTT.